One sample yielded the 24 T cell receptor beta chains listed below, sequenced in a study of regulatory T cells in long-lasting Graves disease. Building of the TCR beta libraries involved iRepertoire HTBI primers and Arm-PCR of CDR3 regions. Each CDR3 protein gets one entry after TCRdb re-called the multiplex PCR reads with MiXCR. Of 400,000 to 550,000 distinct CDR3 sequences detected, around 14% appear once; the ten largest clones hold over 15%. As to time point: newly diagnosed GD, antithyroid drugs for less than 3 months. PBMC RNA was the source of the TCR library. These data were also reused for a study on T cells in Graves' hyperthyroidism and ophthalmopathy.

The source was peripheral blood mononuclear cells (PBMCs), collected at new diagnosis, from a patient treated with antithyroid drugs. Receptor source: a woman in her thirties with Graves disease.

This clonotype was observed at least ten times. The chain employs TRBV6-1 and TRBJ2-3; 10 nucleotides line up with TRBD1. Germline CDR1 reads MNHNS; CDR2 reads SASEGT. CDR3 length: 15 amino acids. The V gene end was trimmed by 5 bases and the J gene end by 5 bases; junction bases not matched to a gene: 7. CDR3 region: CASSPRQGAKDTQYF. The CDR3 DNA sequence: TGTGCCAGCAGTCCACGACAGGGGGCTAAAGATACGCAGTATTTT.

The chain carries TRBV3-1 and TRBJ2-5, with D unresolved. Looked up from germline, CDR1 is LGHDT and CDR2 is YNNKEL (reference sequence). V lost 5 bases to trimming and J lost 5 bases, with 18 bases between them. This CDR3 has 15 residues. The CDR3 reads CASSVAPDIRETQYF. For the CDR3, the DNA is TGTGCCAGCAGCGTAGCCCCTGACATACGGGAGACCCAGTACTTC.

There are many counts of this clonotype. The chain carries TRBV7-9 and TRBJ2-1, with D possibly called TRBD1 or TRBD2 (6 bases each). The germline V gene has CDR1 SEHNR and CDR2 FQNEAQ (reference sequence). Trimming pared 6 bases from V and 5 bases from J, leaving 23 bases between. The CDR3 contains 17 residues. The CDR3 DNA reads TGTGCCAGCAGGTCCGTGGTCGGGGGCGGGTCAAACAATGAGCAGTTCTTC. Its protein is CASRSVVGGGSNNEQFF.

The gene calls are TRBV2 and TRBJ2-6, with 8 bases fitting TRBD1. The CDR3 is made up of 18 amino acids. V was clipped by 8 bases and J by 0 bases; unmatched bases: 12. The germline gives CDR1 SNHLY, CDR2 FYNNEI. This chain's CDR3 is CASSRTGRLGSGANVLTF. CDR3 in DNA: TGTGCCAGCTCTAGGACAGGGAGGTTGGGCTCTGGGGCCAACGTCCTGACTTTC.

Remarks on this clonotype: Only one base separates this from a far larger clonotype, so it likely reflects a read error. The J gene is TRBJ2-1, the V gene TRBV11-2, with D tentatively TRBD1 or TRBD2 (7 bases each). Germline V gene lookup returns CDR1 SGHAT and CDR2 FQNNGV. This CDR3 spans 12 amino acids. Written as DNA, the CDR3 is TGTACCAGCAGCCCAGGGGGGGGGGAGCAGTTCTTC. Translating it yields CTSSPGGGEQFF.

This clonotype has only a few counts. This rearrangement joins TRBV5-1 to TRBJ2-5; tentatively, D is TRBD2 (6 bases). The V end was cut by 7 bases, the J end by 1 base, with 8 bases between. The CDR3 has 12 amino acids. In germline, CDR1 is SGHRS, CDR2 YFSETQ. The CDR3 DNA is TGCGCCAGCCGTAGCGGCCAAGAGACCCAGTACTTC. It specifies CASRSGQETQYF.

In its sample, this clonotype was seen many times. This chain joins TRBV5-5 and TRBJ1-1, with D possibly being TRBD1 (5 bases). Germline V gene lookup returns CDR1 SGHKS and CDR2 YYEKEE (reference sequence). This CDR3 contains 16 residues. V lost 0 bases to trimming and J lost 0 bases, with 12 bases between them. The chain's CDR3 is CASSLGDVRVNTEAFF. In DNA, the CDR3 is TGTGCCAGCAGCTTGGGTGATGTCAGGGTGAACACTGAAGCTTTCTTT.

This clonotype appeared once. This sequence may be a read error, since a much larger clone differs from it by one base. The chain has TRBV25-1 and TRBJ2-1; the D is unclear. The CDR3 is made up of 16 amino acids. Germline loops: CDR1 MGHDK, CDR2 SYGVNS. The CDR3 here is CASSEPSLSSYNGQFF. The CDR3 region has the DNA TGTGCCAGCAGTGAACCAAGTTTGAGCTCCTACAATGGGCAGTTCTTC.

As to this clonotype: It is likely a read error: a sequence one base away is far more abundant. The chain links TRBV28 to TRBJ2-3; D is possibly TRBD2 (5 bases). V lost 6 bases and J 4 bases, leaving 17 bases between the germline ends. Germline V CDR1 and CDR2: MDHEN, SYDVKM. The length of the CDR3 is 15 residues. This CDR3 reads CASSFLEGESDTQYF. For the CDR3, the DNA is TGTGCCAGCAGCTTCCTAGAGGGAGAATCAGATACGCAGTATTTT.

This clonotype was counted at least ten times. The chain has TRBV12-3 or TRBV12-4 and TRBJ2-1; 15 nucleotides line up with TRBD2. J gave up 5 bases and V 7 bases, and 15 bases lay outside the gene matches. The CDR3 contains 19 residues. The CDR3 is CASTLSWTSGRARDNEQFF. For the CDR3, the DNA is TGTGCCAGCACCCTCTCGTGGACTAGCGGGAGGGCCCGGGACAATGAGCAGTTCTTC.

This clonotype was seen ten or more times. This chain uses TRBV20-1 with TRBJ2-1; 7 nucleotides line up with TRBD2. This CDR3 has 15 residues. With V trimmed by 6 bases and J by 12 bases, 20 bases remained unmatched. Germline V gene lookup returns CDR1 DFQATT and CDR2 SNEGSKA (reference sequence). Here the CDR3 reads CSAPPQREGLRGQFF. The DNA for the CDR3 is TGCAGTGCCCCTCCCCAGCGGGAAGGCCTTAGGGGGCAGTTCTTC.

This clonotype has at least ten counts. The chain has TRBV20-1 and TRBJ1-4, with TRBD1 matching 8 bases. CDR3 length: 15 residues. Trimming took 1 base from V and 2 from J; bases not matched to a gene: 3. Per germline, CDR1 DFQATT and CDR2 SNEGSKA (reference sequence). The CDR3 spells CSARARTGTNEKLFF. Here the CDR3 DNA reads TGCAGTGCTAGAGCCCGGACAGGGACTAATGAAAAACTGTTTTTT.

This clonotype was counted ten times or more. This chain uses TRBV10-3 with TRBJ2-2; 7 bases line up with TRBD2. Germline assignment: CDR1 ENHRY and CDR2 SYGVKD. Germline trimming cut 0 bases from V and 3 bases from J; bases unmatched to any gene: 4. The CDR3 loop spans 16 amino acids. CDR3 DNA: TGTGCCATCAGTGAGTCTCAAGCGGGACACACCGGGGAGCTGTTTTTT. Amino acid sequence: CAISESQAGHTGELFF.

The V gene is TRBV30, the J gene TRBJ2-5; TRBD2 might be the D (6 bases). V shed 5 bases and J shed 2 bases, with 12 bases lying between them. This CDR3 has 13 residues. CDR1 GTSNPN and CDR2 SVGIG come from the germline V gene (reference sequence). The CDR3 coding sequence is TGTGCCTGGCCCGGACGGGGGCAAGAGACCCAGTACTTC. Its translation is CAWPGRGQETQYF.

The chain uses TRBV7-9 and TRBJ1-2; D is perhaps TRBD1 (6 bases). With 5 bases removed from V and 5 bases from J, the gap between germline ends came to 15 bases. This CDR3 has 14 amino acids. Germline V CDR1 and CDR2: SEHNR, FQNEAQ (reference sequence). The CDR3 here is CASSGPGAPYGYTF. As DNA, the CDR3 is TGTGCCAGCAGCGGCCCGGGGGCGCCTTATGGCTACACCTTC.

This clonotype was counted only a few times. J is TRBJ2-2 and V is TRBV12-3 or TRBV12-4; D is unresolved. Trimming removed 7 bases at V and 0 bases at J, with 9 bases between. The CDR3 is 14 amino acids. This chain's CDR3 is CASKHKTNTGELFF. The DNA for the CDR3 is TGTGCCAGCAAACATAAAACGAACACCGGGGAGCTGTTTTTT.

There are a few counts of this clonotype. The chain combines TRBV28 with TRBJ1-5, with D perhaps TRBD1 (5 bases). Germline V gene data show CDR1 as MDHEN and CDR2 as SYDVKM. V was shortened by 2 bases and J by 10 bases, with 12 bases between the two germline ends. The CDR3 is 13 amino acids. The CDR3 nucleotides read TGTGCCAGCAGTTTAGCCCCGGGGGGACCCCAGCATTTT. This sequence encodes CASSLAPGGPQHF.

The chain uses TRBV2 and TRBJ1-1; TRBD1 matches at 9 bases. The V gene's germline CDR1 is SNHLY and CDR2 FYNNEI. The junction had 3 bases not matched to a gene; V was cut back by 1 base and J by 0 bases. The CDR3 totals 16 residues. CDR3 in amino acids: CASSEEGTGLNTEAFF. DNA for the CDR3: TGTGCCAGCAGTGAAGAGGGGACAGGGTTGAACACTGAAGCTTTCTTT. The whole variable domain, filled in from reference TRBV2 and TRBJ1-1, reads EPEVTQTPSHQVTQMGQEVILRCVPISNHLYFYWYRQILGQKVEFLVSFYNNEISEKSEIFDDQFSVERPDGSNFTLKIRSTKLEDSAMYFCASSEEGTGLNTEAFFGQGTRLTVV.

The chain uses TRBV29-1 and TRBJ2-7, with D uncertain. The CDR3 covers 12 residues. Trimming pared 3 bases from V and 2 bases from J, leaving 8 bases between. CDR1 is SQVTM, CDR2 ANQGSEA, per germline. The DNA of the CDR3 is TGCAGCGTTGAGTCCGGAGCCTACGAGCAGTACTTC. It yields the protein CSVESGAYEQYF.

This clonotype was detected many times. The V call is TRBV2, the J call TRBJ2-3, with 13 bases aligning to TRBD2. The CDR3 extends over 17 amino acids. Trimming cost V 9 bases and J 0 bases; bases outside gene matches: 9. The germline V gene has CDR1 SNHLY and CDR2 FYNNEI. The CDR3 sequence: CARRGLAGSTSTDTQYF. The CDR3 region has the DNA TGTGCCAGAAGGGGACTAGCGGGATCTACTAGCACAGATACGCAGTATTTT.

This rearrangement joins TRBV7-9 to TRBJ2-7; TRBD2 matches 8 bases. Germline V gene sequence: CDR1 SEHNR, CDR2 FQNEAQ (reference sequence). This CDR3 has 15 amino acids. V shed 5 bases and J 1 base; nucleotides not matched to a gene: 7. In nucleotides, the CDR3 is TGTGCCAGCAGCCCAACTAGCGGCCCTTCCTACGAGCAGTACTTC. It translates to CASSPTSGPSYEQYF.

This clonotype was seen at least ten times. The chain has TRBV20-1 and TRBJ2-5; 9 bases fit TRBD1. CDR3 size: 13 residues. Germline V CDR1 and CDR2: DFQATT, SNEGSKA (reference sequence). V lost 6 bases and J lost 5; bases outside the gene matches: 7. The CDR3 sequence is CSANRGRGETQYF. The CDR3 region has the DNA TGCAGTGCAAACAGGGGGCGTGGGGAGACCCAGTACTTC.

In this sample, this clonotype turned up many times. V is TRBV12-3 or TRBV12-4 and J is TRBJ2-3; a weak D match, TRBD2 (6 bases). The DNA matches TRBJ2-1 better at its end, which makes the J call doubtful. The length of the CDR3 is 12 residues. The DNA for the CDR3 is TGTGCCAGCAGTTTAGACGGGAGTGAGCAGTTCTTC. Encoded protein: CASSLDGSEQFF.

The chain recombines TRBV19 with TRBJ1-2, with D hard to call. CDR1 and CDR2 from the germline V gene are LNHDA and SQIVND (reference sequence). The CDR3 contains 13 residues. V was cut by 6 bases and J by 6 bases, with 14 bases left in between. The CDR3 spells CASSIRRLDGYTF. The CDR3 DNA follows: TGTGCCAGTAGCATAAGGCGTTTAGATGGCTACACCTTC. The whole variable domain, remainder taken from reference TRBV19 and TRBJ1-2, is DGGITQSPKYLFRKEGQNVTLSCEQNLNHDAMYWYRQDPGQGLRLIYYSQIVNDFQKGDIAEGYSVSREKKESFPLTVTSAQKNPTAFYLCASSIRRLDGYTFGSGTRLTVV.